This TCR beta chain stems from a study of CD8 T cells in ankylosing spondylitis. TCRdb fed the 5' RACE reads into MiXCR, producing one record per CDR3 protein. The data contain 650,000 to 800,000 distinct CDR3 sequences, around a fifth of them seen just once; the ten biggest clones take up around 19%. As for this clonotype: Antigen specificity is unknown.

Study results and caveats: Among TCR beta sequences, a motif of under 10 highly homologous variants appeared characteristic of ankylosing spondylitis blood.

The material sequenced was blood, either unsorted or a sorted T cell fraction (not recorded which). The TCR comes from a male donor with ankylosing spondylitis.

CDR3 loop: CASSSGIFLAGELFF. CDR3 DNA: TGCGCCAGCAGCTCCGGGATATTTCTGGCCGGGGAGCTGTTTTTT. The V and J genes are TRBV5-1 and TRBJ2-2, with a tentative D call TRBD2 (5 bases). The germline V gene has CDR1 SGHRS and CDR2 YFSETQ. Between the trimmed V and J ends, which lost 3 bases and 6 bases, there was a span of 15 bases. The CDR3 length is 15 residues.